This TCR beta chain was found in a study of cytomegalovirus exposure and HLA in healthy donors. Amplification used 60 Vbeta primers and 13 Jbeta primers. Only in-frame clones appear in the TCRdb table, and some are missing; sequencing was by immunoSEQ multiplex PCR. In the table there are about 110,000 clones, more than 70% of which are singletons. The CDR3 has 16 residues. Trimming cost V 6 bases and J 7 bases; bases outside gene matches: 12. Germline CDR1 reads MNHNY; CDR2 reads SVGAGI (reference sequence). The source material was PBMCs. The rearrangement links TRBV6-6 to TRBJ1-5; 10 nucleotides line up with TRBD1. The receptor's source is a man aged 30-40 years in good health and CMV-seronegative. CDR3 residues: CASRATGQGSSQPQHF. The CDR3 coding sequence is TGTGCCAGCAGGGCAACGGGACAGGGGTCTTCACAGCCCCAGCATTTT.